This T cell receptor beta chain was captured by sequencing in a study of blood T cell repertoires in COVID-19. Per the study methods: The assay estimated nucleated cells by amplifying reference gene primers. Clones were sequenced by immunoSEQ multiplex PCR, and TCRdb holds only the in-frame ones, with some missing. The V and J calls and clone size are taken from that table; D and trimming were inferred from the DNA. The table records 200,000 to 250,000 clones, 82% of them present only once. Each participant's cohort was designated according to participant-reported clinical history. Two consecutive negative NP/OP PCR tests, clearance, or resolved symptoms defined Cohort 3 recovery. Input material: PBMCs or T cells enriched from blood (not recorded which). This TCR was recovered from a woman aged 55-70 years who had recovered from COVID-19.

CDR3 DNA: TGTGCCAGCACCCTAGATCTGGGGGGTGGGGAGACCCAGTACTTC. It is translated as CASTLDLGGGETQYF. The chain uses TRBV6-6 and TRBJ2-5, with D maybe TRBD2 (6 bases). CDR3 length: 15 residues. Germline CDR1 reads MNHNY; CDR2 reads SVGAGI (reference sequence). The germline V and J ends were trimmed by 7 bases and 5 bases, with 20 bases remaining between them.